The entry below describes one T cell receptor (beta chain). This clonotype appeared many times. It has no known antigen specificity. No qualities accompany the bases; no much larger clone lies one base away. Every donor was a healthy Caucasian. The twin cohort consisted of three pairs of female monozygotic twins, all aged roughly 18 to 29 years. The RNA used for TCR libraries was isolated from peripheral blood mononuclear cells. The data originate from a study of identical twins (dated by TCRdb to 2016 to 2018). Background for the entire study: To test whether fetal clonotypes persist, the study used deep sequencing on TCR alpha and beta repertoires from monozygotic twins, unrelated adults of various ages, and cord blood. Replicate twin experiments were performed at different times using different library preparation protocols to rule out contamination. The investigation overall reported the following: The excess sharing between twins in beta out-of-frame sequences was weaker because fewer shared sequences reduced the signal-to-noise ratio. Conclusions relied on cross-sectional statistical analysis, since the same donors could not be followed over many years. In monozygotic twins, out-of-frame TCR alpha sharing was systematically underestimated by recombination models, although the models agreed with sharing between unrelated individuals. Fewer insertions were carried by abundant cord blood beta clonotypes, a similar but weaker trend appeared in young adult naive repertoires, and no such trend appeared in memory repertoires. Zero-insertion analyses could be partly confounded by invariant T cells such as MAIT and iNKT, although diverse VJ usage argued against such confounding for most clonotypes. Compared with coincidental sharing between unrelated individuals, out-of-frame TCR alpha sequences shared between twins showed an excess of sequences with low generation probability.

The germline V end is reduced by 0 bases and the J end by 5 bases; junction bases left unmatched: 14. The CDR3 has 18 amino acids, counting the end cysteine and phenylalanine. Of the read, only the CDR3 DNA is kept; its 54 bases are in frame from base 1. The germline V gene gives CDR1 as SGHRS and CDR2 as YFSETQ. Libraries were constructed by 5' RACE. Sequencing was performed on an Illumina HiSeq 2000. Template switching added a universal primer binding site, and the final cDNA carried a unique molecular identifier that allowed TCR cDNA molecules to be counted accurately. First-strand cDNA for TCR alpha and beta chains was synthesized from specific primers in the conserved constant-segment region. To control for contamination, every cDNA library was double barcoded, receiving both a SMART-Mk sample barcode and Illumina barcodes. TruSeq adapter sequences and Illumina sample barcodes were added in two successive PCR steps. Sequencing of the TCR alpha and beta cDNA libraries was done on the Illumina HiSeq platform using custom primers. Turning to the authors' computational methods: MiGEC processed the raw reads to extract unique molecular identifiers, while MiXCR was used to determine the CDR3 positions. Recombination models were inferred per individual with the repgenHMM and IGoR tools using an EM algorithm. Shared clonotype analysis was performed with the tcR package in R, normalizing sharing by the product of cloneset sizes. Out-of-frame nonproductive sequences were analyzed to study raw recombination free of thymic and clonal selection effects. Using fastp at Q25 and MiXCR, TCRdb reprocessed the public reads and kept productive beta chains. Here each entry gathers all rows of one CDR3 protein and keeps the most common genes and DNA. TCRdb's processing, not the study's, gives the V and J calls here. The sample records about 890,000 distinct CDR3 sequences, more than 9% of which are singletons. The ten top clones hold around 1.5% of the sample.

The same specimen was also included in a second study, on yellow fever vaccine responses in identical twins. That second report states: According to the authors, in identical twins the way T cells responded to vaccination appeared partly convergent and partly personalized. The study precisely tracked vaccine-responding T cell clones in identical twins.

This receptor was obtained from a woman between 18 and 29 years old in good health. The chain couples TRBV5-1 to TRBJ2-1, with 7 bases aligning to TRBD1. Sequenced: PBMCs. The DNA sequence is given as TGCGCCAGCAGCTTGGGAGGGAACCCCGGGACAGAGCACAATGAGCAGTTCTTC. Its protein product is CASSLGGNPGTEHNEQFF.